This T cell receptor beta chain was documented in a study of chemoradiotherapy in HPV16-positive cancers. Whole-study context: Candidate HPV-specific clones and shared TCR motifs came from a couple of HPV16-positive patients.

Whole-study results and caveats: The functional HPV-specific definition rests on just two HPV16-positive patients. Non-HPV-specific T cells did not expand in tumors during treatment, whereas candidate HPV-specific clones and E7-related motifs did.

The table came from immunoSEQ multiplex PCR; TCRdb's copy has only in-frame clones and leaves some out. The data show about 30,000 clones, around 90% seen once. With regard to this clone: Its antigen is as yet unknown.

CDR3 length equals 17 residues. In germline, CDR1 is SGHTA, CDR2 FQGNSA. The V gene lost 0 bases and the J gene lost 1 base, with 14 bases spanning the gap. The rearrangement joins TRBV7-2 to TRBJ2-3; D may correspond to TRBD1 or TRBD2 (6 bases each). The sequence was collected from a human donor with HPV-associated anogenital cancer. Sequencing was performed on blood, taken from a patient who underwent chemoradiotherapy. This CDR3 is CASSLAGARRGTDTQYF. Here the CDR3 DNA reads TGTGCCAGCAGCTTAGCGGGGGCGAGGAGGGGCACAGATACGCAGTATTTT.